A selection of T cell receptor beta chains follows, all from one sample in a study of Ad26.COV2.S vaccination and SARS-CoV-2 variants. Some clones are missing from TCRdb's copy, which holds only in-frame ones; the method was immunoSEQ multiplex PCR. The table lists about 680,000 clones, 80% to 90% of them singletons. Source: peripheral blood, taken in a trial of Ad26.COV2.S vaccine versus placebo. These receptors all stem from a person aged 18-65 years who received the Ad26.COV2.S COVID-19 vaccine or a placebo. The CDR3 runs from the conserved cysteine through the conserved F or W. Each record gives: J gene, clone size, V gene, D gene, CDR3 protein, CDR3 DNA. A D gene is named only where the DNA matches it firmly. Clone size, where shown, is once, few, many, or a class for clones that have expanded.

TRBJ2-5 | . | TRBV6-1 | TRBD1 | CASSGWTGSVQETQYF | TGTGCCAGCAGTGGGTGGACAGGGAGTGTCCAAGAGACCCAGTACTTC
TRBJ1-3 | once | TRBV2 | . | CASSEGSSSGNTIYF | TGTGCCAGCAGTGAAGGCAGTAGCTCTGGAAACACCATATATTTT
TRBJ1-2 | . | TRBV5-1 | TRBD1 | CASSIDRGNYGYTF | TGCGCCAGCAGCATCGACAGGGGGAACTATGGCTACACCTTC
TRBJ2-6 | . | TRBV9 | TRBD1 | CASSETGGGSGANVLTF | TGTGCCAGCAGCGAGACAGGGGGCGGATCTGGGGCCAACGTCCTGACTTTC
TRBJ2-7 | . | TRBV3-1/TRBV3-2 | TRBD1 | CASSPWDREAYEQYF | TGTGCCAGCAGCCCATGGGACAGGGAAGCCTACGAGCAGTACTTC
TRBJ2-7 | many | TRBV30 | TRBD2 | CAWTPFTGTVGLAKGYEQYF | TGTGCCTGGACCCCCTTTACCGGGACGGTGGGACTAGCGAAAGGATACGAGCAGTACTTC
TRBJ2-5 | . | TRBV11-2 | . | CASSGGGAYGETQYF | TGTGCCAGCAGCGGTGGAGGTGCCTACGGGGAGACCCAGTACTTC
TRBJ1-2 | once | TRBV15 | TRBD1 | CATSRGQGYGYTF | TGTGCCACCAGCAGAGGACAGGGCTATGGCTACACCTTC
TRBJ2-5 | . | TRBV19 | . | CASSPLLEQGETQYF | TGTGCCAGTAGCCCACTGCTAGAACAGGGAGAGACCCAGTACTTC
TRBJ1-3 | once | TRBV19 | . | CASSFRQVGNTIYF | TGTGCCAGTAGTTTCCGACAGGTGGGAAACACCATATATTTT
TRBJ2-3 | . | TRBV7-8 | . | CASSMSPAPDTQYF | TGTGCCAGCAGCATGAGCCCTGCCCCAGATACGCAGTATTTT
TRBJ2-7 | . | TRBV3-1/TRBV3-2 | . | CASSHSNRGSYEQYF | TGTGCCAGCAGCCACTCGAATCGGGGTTCCTACGAGCAGTACTTC
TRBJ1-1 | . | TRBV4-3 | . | CASSQYRGNTEAFF | TGCGCCAGCAGCCAATATCGGGGTAACACTGAAGCTTTCTTT
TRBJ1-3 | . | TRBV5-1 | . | CASSFLGTSGNTIYF | TGCGCCAGCAGTTTCTTAGGAACCTCTGGAAACACCATATATTTT
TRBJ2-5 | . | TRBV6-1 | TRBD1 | CASSEGQGQETQYF | TGTGCCAGCAGTGAGGGACAGGGCCAAGAGACCCAGTACTTC
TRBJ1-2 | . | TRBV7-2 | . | CASSLVEGTYGYTF | TGTGCCAGCAGCTTAGTCGAGGGTACCTATGGCTACACCTTC
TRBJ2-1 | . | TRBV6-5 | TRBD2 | CASSFPRDYYNEQFF | TGTGCCAGCAGTTTTCCCCGGGACTATTACAATGAGCAGTTCTTC
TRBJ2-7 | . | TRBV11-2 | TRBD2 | CASSLAGLATGEQYF | TGTGCCAGCAGCTTGGCGGGACTAGCGACAGGCGAGCAGTACTTC
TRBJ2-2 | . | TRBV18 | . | CASSPQRIHTGELFF | TGTGCCAGCTCACCACAGCGGATCCACACCGGGGAGCTGTTTTTT
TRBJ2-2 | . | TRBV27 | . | CASSLGVPGELFF | TGTGCCAGCAGTTTAGGGGTCCCCGGGGAGCTGTTTTTT
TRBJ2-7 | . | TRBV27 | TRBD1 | CASSLAGQGTYEQYF | TGTGCCAGCAGTTTAGCGGGACAGGGGACCTACGAGCAGTACTTC
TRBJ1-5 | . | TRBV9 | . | CASSVGLNQPQHF | TGTGCCAGCAGCGTCGGGTTGAATCAGCCCCAGCATTTT
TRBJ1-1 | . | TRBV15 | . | CATSRDHAEAFF | TGTGCCACCAGCAGAGATCACGCTGAAGCTTTCTTT
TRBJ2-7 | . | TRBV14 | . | CASSQDLDYEQYF | TGTGCCAGCAGCCAAGATCTAGACTACGAGCAGTACTTC
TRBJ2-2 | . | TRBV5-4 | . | CASSLGTSRGELFF | TGTGCCAGCAGCTTGGGGACTTCGAGGGGGGAGCTGTTTTTT
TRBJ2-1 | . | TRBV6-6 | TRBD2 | CASSYMTSGSNEQFF | TGTGCCAGCAGTTACATGACTAGCGGGAGTAATGAGCAGTTCTTC
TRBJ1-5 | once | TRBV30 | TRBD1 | CAWSKIGTVRFCDGQPQHF | TGTGCCTGGAGCAAGATCGGGACAGTTCGATTTTGTGATGGTCAGCCCCAGCATTTT
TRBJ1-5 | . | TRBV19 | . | CASSAVSRGNQPQHF | TGTGCCAGTAGTGCTGTTAGCCGTGGCAATCAGCCCCAGCATTTT
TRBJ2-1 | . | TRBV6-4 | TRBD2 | CASSVGTSSYDEQFF | TGTGCCAGCAGTGTTGGGACTAGCAGTTACGATGAGCAGTTCTTC
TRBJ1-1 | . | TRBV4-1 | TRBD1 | CASSPRSGQGVYTEAFF | TGCGCCAGCAGCCCCCGATCTGGACAGGGTGTTTATACTGAAGCTTTCTTT
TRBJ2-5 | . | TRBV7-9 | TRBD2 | CASSPGAGGQETQYF | TGTGCCAGCAGCCCGGGAGCGGGGGGGCAAGAGACCCAGTACTTC
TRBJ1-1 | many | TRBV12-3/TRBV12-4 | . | CASSSGRGTEAFF | TGTGCCAGCAGTTCAGGGAGGGGGACTGAAGCTTTCTTT
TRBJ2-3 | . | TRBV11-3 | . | CASSSTTGTTIADTQYF | TGTGCCAGCAGTTCAACCACCGGGACAACCATTGCAGATACGCAGTATTTT
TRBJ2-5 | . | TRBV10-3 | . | CAISEQEETQYF | TGTGCCATCAGTGAGCAGGAAGAGACCCAGTACTTC
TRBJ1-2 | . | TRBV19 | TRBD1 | CASSTNGQGDYGYTF | TGTGCCAGTAGTACTAACGGACAGGGTGACTATGGCTACACCTTC
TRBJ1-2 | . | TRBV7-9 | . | CASSLDYSGNGYTF | TGTGCCAGCAGCTTAGATTACTCGGGGAATGGCTACACCTTC
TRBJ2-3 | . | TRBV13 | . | CASSLARTMEYF | TGTGCCAGCAGTCTGGCCCGGACCATGGAGTATTTT
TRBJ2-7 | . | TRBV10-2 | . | CASHPRGEYF | TGCGCCAGTCATCCCCGGGGTGAGTACTTC
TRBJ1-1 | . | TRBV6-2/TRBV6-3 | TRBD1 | CASSYRQGVAFF | TGTGCCAGCAGTTACAGGCAGGGGGTAGCTTTCTTT
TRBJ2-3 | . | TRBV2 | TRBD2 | CASSDELLAGIKYTQYF | TGTGCCAGCAGTGACGAGCTACTAGCGGGGATTAAGTATACGCAGTATTTT